The source of this TCR beta chain is a study of T cells after yellow fever vaccination (dated by TCRdb to the late 2010s). Some background on the complete study: The SMART-Seq v4 Ultra Low Input RNA kit was used to prepare libraries from fractions with low cell numbers. Two healthy male donors made up the cohort, one aged 18 to 30 years and the other aged 30 to 40 years. Bulk PBMC replicates and cell subsets were isolated from blood drawn at multiple timepoints before and after both primary and secondary immunization. To track T-cell clones before and after primary and booster YFV17D yellow fever vaccination, bulk TCR alpha and beta repertoires were sequenced longitudinally. Study-level results and caveats: The secondary T-cell response was weaker than the primary response but faster, peaking on day 5 instead of day 15. A small share of clonotypes occurred in both CD4 and CD8 compartments, likely arising from convergent recombination. Most clones expanded after primary vaccination (around 96% of CD4 and approximately 86% of CD8) were re-detected after the booster, suggesting that broad memory maintenance occurred. Only a couple of donors were included in the study, so the extent to which the findings can be generalized is limited. FACS-sorted repertoires could contain abundant contaminating clonotypes from the bulk population, so computational filtering was required.

The CDR3 runs 16 amino acids, cysteine and phenylalanine included. The read is trimmed to its CDR3 DNA, 48 bases read in frame from base 1. Compared with germline, V lacks 3 bases and J lacks 3 bases; bases without a gene match: 10. The germline V gene (reference sequence) yields SEHNR for CDR1 and FQNEAQ for CDR2. Notes on this clonotype: Its antigen remains unidentified. The input lacks base qualities; no much larger clone sits a single base away.

TCR cDNA was synthesized by 5'RACE template switching, through which a universal primer site and unique molecular identifiers were introduced. cDNA synthesis was primed from both the TCR alpha and TCR beta constant segments. Two PCR steps were used to amplify libraries, with sample barcodes and sequencing adapters being added in the second step. Libraries were sequenced on Illumina HiSeq 2500 (2x100 bp) or NovaSeq (2x150 bp). The paper's processing steps were these. Demultiplexing of reads and collapsing into UMI consensus sequences were performed with MIGEC, and V(D)J alignment was carried out with MiXCR. Vaccine-responding clonotypes were identified with edgeR using replicate PBMC samples, with FDR below 0.01 and a log2 fold change above 5 up to day 15 being required. Each bulk clonotype was labeled CD4 or CD8 based on which sequenced repertoire, CD4 or CD8, contained the clonotype at higher abundance. TCRdb trimmed public reads at Q25 via fastp, called clones via MiXCR and kept in-frame beta chains. Every entry covers one CDR3 protein and lists the most common genes and DNA from its rows. TCRdb, rather than the study authors, made the V and J calls. The sample table shows about 630,000 distinct CDR3 sequences, and roughly an eighth are seen once. The ten largest clones add up to more than 12% of the sample.

Per the publication, the treatment or condition label means: live attenuated yellow fever vaccine strain. At each blood-draw timepoint, two biological replicates of bulk PBMCs were obtained. PBMCs were isolated from peripheral blood using a standard Ficoll-Paque protocol. TriZol was used to extract RNA from bulk PBMCs, from CD4 and CD8 fractions, and from dextramer-positive and dextramer-negative fractions. Sequences were derived from PBMCs, sampled on the day of the yellow fever booster vaccination. The chain is encoded by TRBV7-9 joined to TRBJ2-5; 7 of the junction bases match TRBD1. The TCR was taken from a man aged 25 to 40 who received the YFV17D yellow fever vaccine. In nucleotide form, the sequence is TGTGCCAGCAGCTTGTTTTCTCTCCAGGGGGAAGAGACCCAGTACTTC. Translated, this is CASSLFSLQGEETQYF. The full variable domain, with segments outside the CDR3 supplied by the reference TRBV7-9 and TRBJ2-5 proteins, appears as DTGVSQNPRHKITKRGQNVTFRCDPISEHNRLYWYRQTLGQGPEFLTYFQNEAQLEKSRLLSDRFSAERPKGSFSTLEIQRTEQGDSAMYLCASSLFSLQGEETQYFGPGTRLLVL.